This T cell receptor beta chain comes out of a study of beta chain features in type 1 diabetes. The wider study: Healthy donors, compared against patients, showed similar age, gender and cell yields.

The length of the CDR3 is 15 residues. Germline V lookup: CDR1 MDHEN, CDR2 SYDVKM. V was shortened by 10 bases and J by 7 bases, with 23 bases between the two germline ends. This clone was seen many times. Isolated RNA was reverse transcribed in full, so expressed TCRB transcripts were sequenced. Clones were sequenced by immunoSEQ multiplex PCR, and TCRdb holds only the in-frame ones, with some missing. The data hold about 150,000 clones, with about 8.1% observed a single time. The chain carries TRBV28 and TRBJ2-4; D might be TRBD2 (6 bases). The specimen was central memory CD4+ T cells from blood. This clonotype originated in a man between 18 and 29 years old in good health. The CDR3 nucleotides are TGTGCCACCACTCGGGGAGGCCTCGGTGCGAACATTCAGTACTTC. This encodes CATTRGGLGANIQYF.